Presented here are 12 T cell receptor beta chains from one specimen sequenced in a study of Graves' ophthalmopathy and Graves' hyperthyroidism (dated by TCRdb to 2016 to 2019). The listed sequencing device is Illumina HiSeq 2000. TCR beta CDR3 regions were amplified from RNA transcripts for repertoire sequencing. The first round of RT-PCR was done with HTBI primers and the Qiagen OneStep RT-PCR kit, and was followed by a second round of multiplex PCR, then size selection and purification. The public reads were quality trimmed at Q25 with fastp and then assembled into clones with MiXCR by TCRdb, keeping productive beta chains. Records with the same CDR3 protein are collapsed into one entry carrying the most frequent genes and DNA. In this sample the table shows hundreds of thousands of distinct CDR3 sequences, about 20% of which occur a single time. The leading ten clones occupy about 6.6% of the sample.

What was sequenced was peripheral blood. Receptors were obtained from a woman between 18 and 30 years old with stable Graves' hyperthyroidism. Some clones in this sample may be carry-over from other donors' samples. Donor details come from another sample of the same person, matched by shared clones.

This clonotype was seen a few times. In DNA, the CDR3 is TGTGCCAGCAGCTGGAGTTGGGGGGGAGACGAGCAGTACTTC. It specifies CASSWSWGGDEQYF. The chain is built from TRBV12-3 or TRBV12-4 and TRBJ2-7, with 7 bases lining up with TRBD2. CDR3 size: 14 residues. J lost 5 bases, V lost 6 bases, and 10 bases had no gene match.

The rearrangement links TRBV6-1 to TRBJ2-7; TRBD1 is a possible D gene (6 bases). In germline, CDR1 is MNHNS, CDR2 SASEGT. The CDR3 sequence is 11 residues long. V lost 10 bases and J 10 bases, leaving 17 bases between the germline ends. The CDR3 region is CATDWGHSQYF. The DNA for the CDR3 is TGTGCCACCGACTGGGGACATTCACAGTACTTC.

This clonotype was recorded at least ten times. J is TRBJ2-2 and V is TRBV7-9; D is possibly TRBD1 (5 bases). Germline V gene sequence: CDR1 SEHNR, CDR2 FQNEAQ (reference sequence). The V and J ends lost 9 bases and 6 bases respectively, with 14 bases between them. This CDR3 has 13 amino acids. The CDR3 here is CARGPNGAGELFF. The DNA for the CDR3 is TGTGCCAGGGGGCCGAATGGCGCCGGGGAGCTGTTTTTT.

This clonotype showed up many times. V usage is TRBV28 and J usage is TRBJ1-1; perhaps TRBD1 as D (6 bases). The ends were cut back, 8 bases at V and 3 bases at J, with 7 bases in the middle. Germline V gives CDR1 MDHEN, CDR2 SYDVKM. CDR3 size: 11 residues. The CDR3, as DNA: TGTGCCAGCGGGACATACACTGAAGCTTTCTTT. Translated: CASGTYTEAFF.

In the case of this clonotype: Since a much larger clone is just one base distant, this may be a read error. V gene TRBV12-3 or TRBV12-4 combines with J gene TRBJ1-6, with D tentatively TRBD1 (5 bases). The CDR3 totals 15 residues. CDR3 protein: CASSLAGFSNSHLHF. The CDR3 DNA reads as TGTGCCAGCAGTTTGGCAGGGTTTTCCAATTCACACCTCCACTTT.

This clonotype was observed many times. The V call is TRBV6-2 or TRBV6-3, the J call TRBJ2-7, with D possibly matching TRBD2 (6 bases). Germline values: CDR1 MNHEY, CDR2 SVGEGT. The CDR3 has 14 amino acids. V lost 4 bases to trimming and J lost 3 bases, with 13 bases between them. The CDR3 DNA is TGTGCCAGCAGTTCAGGAGGGGTAGACTACGAGCAGTACTTC. Its translation: CASSSGGVDYEQYF.

This clonotype was picked up many times. The gene calls are TRBV28 and TRBJ2-7; 7 bases line up with TRBD2. The CDR3 spans 11 residues. Germline V lookup: CDR1 MDHEN, CDR2 SYDVKM. The ends lost 4 bases at V and 7 bases at J; junction bases unmatched: 1. CDR3 bases: TGTGCCAGCAGTTGGGGGGGGGAGCAGTACTTC. Its protein is CASSWGGEQYF.

This clonotype was counted between two and nine times. The chain uses TRBV19 and TRBJ1-1; the D gene is possibly TRBD1 (6 bases). There are 13 residues in the CDR3. V was pared by 3 bases and J by 5 bases, with 10 bases between. CDR1 is LNHDA and CDR2 is SQIVND in the germline V gene (reference sequence). The CDR3, as DNA: TGTGCCAGTAGTATTGCAGGGGCAACTGAAGCTTTCTTT. It is translated as CASSIAGATEAFF.

The chain links TRBV6-5 to TRBJ1-6; 8 bases agree with TRBD1. Germline V lookup: CDR1 MNHEY, CDR2 SVGAGI. This CDR3 spans 15 amino acids. V was clipped by 0 bases and J by 11 bases; unmatched bases: 6. This CDR3 is CASSYSTGGSAPLHF. CDR3 DNA: TGTGCCAGCAGTTACTCAACAGGGGGATCGGCACCCCTCCACTTT.

Ten or more counts support this clonotype. V gene TRBV7-2 combines with J gene TRBJ2-7; D unresolved. The CDR3 runs to 14 residues. Germline V gene sequence: CDR1 SGHTA, CDR2 FQGNSA. V lost 1 base and J lost 6, with 13 bases in between. The CDR3 protein is CASSLGTYQSEQYF. The CDR3 DNA sequence: TGTGCCAGCAGCTTAGGGACGTACCAGTCCGAGCAGTACTTC.

In this sample, this clonotype turned up many times. This chain connects TRBV27 to TRBJ2-5; possible D gene TRBD1, 6 bases. The CDR3 covers 13 residues. Germline V gives CDR1 MNHEY, CDR2 SMNVEV (reference sequence). Trimming shortened V by 8 bases and J by 1 base, and 11 bases separated the two germline ends. CDR3 nucleotide sequence: TGTGCCAGCCGAGGGACATTCCAAGAGACCCAGTACTTC. Amino acids: CASRGTFQETQYF.

CDR3 residues: CASWGNSGNTIYF. The CDR3 DNA is TGTGCCAGCTGGGGGAACTCTGGAAACACCATATATTTT. The chain carries TRBV12-3 or TRBV12-4 and TRBJ1-3; D might be TRBD1 (5 bases). V was pared by 8 bases and J by 0 bases, with 8 bases between. The CDR3 is 13 residues long.